Presented here are 21 T cell receptor beta chains from one specimen sequenced in a study of T-cell memory formation after mild COVID-19. A single record per CDR3 protein comes from TCRdb applying MiXCR to the 5' RACE reads. This sample has fewer than 450,000 distinct CDR3 sequences, with roughly 20% found just once. What was sequenced was PBMCs or a T cell subset sorted from them (not recorded which). The origin of the receptors is an adult woman who had mild COVID-19 (a few samples of this study predate the infection). Cell type and time point are not known.

The chain recombines TRBV11-2 with TRBJ2-4; no definite D call. Trimming removed 5 bases at V and 0 bases at J, with 14 bases between. From germline, CDR1 is SGHAT and CDR2 FQNNGV. The CDR3 is made up of 16 amino acids. As DNA, the CDR3 is TGTGCCAGCAGCGTGACCGACGGTATAGCCAAAAACATTCAGTACTTC. Translating it yields CASSVTDGIAKNIQYF.

This clonotype was counted only a few times. CDR3 bases: TGCAGTGCTAGAGACGCTAGCGGGAGGGTAGGGGATGAGCAGTTCTTC. Translation gives CSARDASGRVGDEQFF. This chain connects TRBV20-1 to TRBJ2-1; 12 positions agree with TRBD2. Germline V gene sequence: CDR1 DFQATT, CDR2 SNEGSKA (reference sequence). V shed 0 bases, J shed 8 bases, and the junction held 8 bases outside the gene matches. This CDR3 is 16 amino acids long.

This chain connects TRBV11-3 to TRBJ2-1; TRBD1 matches at 7 bases. The CDR3 contains 15 residues. V was pared by 2 bases and J by 2 bases, with 3 bases of the junction left unmatched. CDR1 SGHNT and CDR2 YENEEA come from the germline V gene. The CDR3 sequence is CASSLHRGPYNEQFF. The CDR3, as DNA: TGTGCCAGCAGCTTACACAGGGGCCCCTACAATGAGCAGTTCTTC.

The V call is TRBV2, the J call TRBJ2-1, with TRBD2 as a possible D gene (7 bases). V lost 2 bases, J lost 3 bases, and 11 bases lay in between. CDR3 size: 15 residues. Germline assignment: CDR1 SNHLY and CDR2 FYNNEI. CDR3 region: CASSERGGFYNEQFF. CDR3 sequence (DNA): TGTGCCAGCAGTGAAAGGGGGGGTTTCTACAATGAGCAGTTCTTC.

This clonotype was observed a few times. This chain uses TRBV7-3 with TRBJ1-1; the D is unclear. This CDR3 comprises 14 residues. Trimming pared 0 bases from V and 8 bases from J, leaving 13 bases between. The germline gives CDR1 SGHTA, CDR2 FQGTGA. CDR3 loop: CASSLTSSVDEAFF. CDR3 bases: TGTGCCAGCAGCTTAACGAGTTCGGTTGACGAAGCTTTCTTT.

In this sample, this clonotype turned up a few times. The genes are TRBV27 and TRBJ1-5; D gene unclear. CDR1 and CDR2 from the germline V gene are MNHEY and SMNVEV (reference sequence). The V and J ends lost 2 bases and 6 bases respectively, with 8 bases between them. The CDR3 spans 13 residues. CDR3 nucleotide sequence: TGTGCCAGCAGTTTAATGGTTTCTCAGCCCCAGCATTTT. Translated, it gives CASSLMVSQPQHF.

The CDR3 coding sequence is TGTGCCAGCAGCTTAGCGCCGACTAGCGGGGGCCAAGAGACCCAGTACTTC. It yields the protein CASSLAPTSGGQETQYF. The genes are TRBV7-9 and TRBJ2-5, with 12 nucleotides matching TRBD2. Germline values: CDR1 SEHNR, CDR2 FQNEAQ (reference sequence). V shed 0 bases and J 1 base; nucleotides not matched to a gene: 3. The CDR3 is made up of 17 amino acids.

The chain's CDR3 is CASSESYQPQHF. DNA for the CDR3: TGTGCCAGCAGTGAGTCGTACCAGCCCCAGCATTTT. The gene calls are TRBV6-1 and TRBJ1-5; D gene unclear. The germline V and J ends were trimmed by 3 bases and 7 bases, with 7 bases remaining between them. Germline V gives CDR1 MNHNS, CDR2 SASEGT. The CDR3 runs 12 residues.

Of note for this clonotype: A single base separates this from a much larger clone, so it may be a read error. This chain connects TRBV18 to TRBJ2-1; 9 nucleotides match TRBD2. The CDR3 spans 16 residues. The V and J ends lost 9 bases and 8 bases, in that order; junction bases with no gene match: 17. Germline CDR1 and CDR2: KGHSH and LQKENI. As DNA, the CDR3 is TGTGCCAGATCCCGTCGTGATAGCGGGAGTTTCTATGAGCAGTTCTTC. This sequence encodes CARSRRDSGSFYEQFF. Full variable domain (remainder filled in from reference TRBV18 and TRBJ2-1): NAGVMQNPRHLVRRRGQEARLRCSPMKGHSHVYWYRQLPEEGLKFMVYLQKENIIDESGMPKERFSAEFPKEGPSILRIQQVVRGDSAAYFCARSRRDSGSFYEQFFGPGTRLTVL.

This clonotype was seen a few times. The chain recombines TRBV7-2 with TRBJ2-3; D not certain. Deletions cut 2 bases from V and 4 bases from J, with 7 bases between. The CDR3 consists of 13 residues. CDR1 is SGHTA and CDR2 is FQGNSA in the germline V gene. In DNA form, the CDR3 reads TGTGCCAGCAGCTTAATGATGGCAGATACGCAGTATTTT. It translates to CASSLMMADTQYF.

The genes are TRBV5-1 and TRBJ2-5; D possibly matches TRBD1 or TRBD2 (5 bases each). The CDR3 contains 15 residues. The germline CDR1 and CDR2 sequences are SGHRS and YFSETQ. The V end was cut by 5 bases, the J end by 1 base, with 15 bases between. CDR3 sequence (DNA): TGCGCCAGCAGGATGGCAGGGAGTATCCAAGAGACCCAGTACTTC. The encoded protein is CASRMAGSIQETQYF.

This clonotype has at least ten counts. The gene calls are TRBV4-1 and TRBJ2-4, with D uncertain. CDR3 length: 15 amino acids. Trimming shortened V by 0 bases and J by 9 bases, and 15 bases separated the two germline ends. Germline V gene lookup returns CDR1 MGHRA and CDR2 YSYEKL. The CDR3 here is CASSQDSQRMAIQYF. For the CDR3, the DNA is TGCGCCAGCAGCCAAGATTCGCAGAGGATGGCCATTCAGTACTTC.

There are a few counts of this clonotype. The CDR3 sequence: CASSPRTGYGYTF. CDR3 in DNA: TGTGCCAGCAGCCCCCGGACTGGATATGGCTACACCTTC. The chain recombines TRBV7-6 with TRBJ1-2; no firm D call. V was shortened by 5 bases and J by 5 bases, with 12 bases between the two germline ends. This CDR3 has 13 residues. Germline V lookup: CDR1 SGHVS, CDR2 FNYEAQ.

V is TRBV9 and J is TRBJ2-1; D ambiguous. This CDR3 has 16 residues. The V and J ends lost 0 bases and 2 bases respectively, with 12 bases between them. Germline V gene lookup returns CDR1 SGDLS and CDR2 YYNGEE. CDR3 DNA: TGTGCCAGCAGCGTAGTGGAAGGCCCCCCCTACAATGAGCAGTTCTTC. Its protein is CASSVVEGPPYNEQFF.

V is TRBV3-1 and J is TRBJ2-7; TRBD1 is a possible D gene (6 bases). From germline, CDR1 is LGHDT and CDR2 YNNKEL (reference sequence). The CDR3 consists of 18 residues. Trimming left V 1 base short and J 1 base short, with 20 bases between. The CDR3 coding sequence is TGTGCCAGCAGCCAAGCAGGGGCAAATAGAGGCGTATCCTACGAGCAGTACTTC. Amino acid sequence: CASSQAGANRGVSYEQYF.

This clonotype was counted a single time. The rearrangement uses TRBV20-1 and TRBJ1-2; D uncertain. Germline V gene data show CDR1 as DFQATT and CDR2 as SNEGSKA (reference sequence). This CDR3 is 11 amino acids long. V was trimmed by 2 bases and J by 4 bases, leaving 5 bases between them. The CDR3 region is CSARQSYGYTF. In nucleotides, the CDR3 is TGCAGTGCTAGACAGAGCTATGGCTACACCTTC.

The gene calls are TRBV11-2 and TRBJ2-7, with 7 bases that match TRBD1. CDR1 is SGHAT, CDR2 FQNNGV, per germline. The CDR3 is 16 residues long. With V trimmed by 7 bases and J by 0 bases, 12 bases remained unmatched. The CDR3 DNA sequence: TGTGCCAGCAAGCTTAGAGGGGGCGGTAGCTCCTACGAGCAGTACTTC. Translated, it gives CASKLRGGGSSYEQYF.

The table lists this clonotype with a few counts. The chain joins TRBV5-1 to TRBJ1-4; 7 bases match TRBD1. CDR3 length equals 16 residues. In germline, CDR1 is SGHRS, CDR2 YFSETQ. V lost 4 bases, J lost 5 bases, and 11 bases stayed unmatched. CDR3 nucleotides: TGCGCCAGCAGCGTTGGAGTAACGGGACAGAATGAAAAACTGTTTTTT. As protein: CASSVGVTGQNEKLFF.

CDR3 sequence: CATSRIPGDTQYF. The CDR3 coding sequence is TGTGCCACCTCTCGGATACCCGGAGATACGCAGTATTTT. The J gene is TRBJ2-3, the V gene TRBV24-1; D gene unclear. V was shortened by 9 bases and J by 5 bases, with 14 bases between the two germline ends. The germline gives CDR1 KGHDR, CDR2 SFDVKD. CDR3 size: 13 residues.

Ten or more counts support this clonotype. The chain has TRBV7-3 and TRBJ2-3; 11 positions agree with TRBD1. This CDR3 is built from 15 residues. Germline CDR1 is SGHTA and CDR2 is FQGTGA. With 3 bases clipped from V and 4 bases from J, the junction kept 3 bases outside the gene matches. Written as DNA, the CDR3 is TGTGCCAGCAGCTTCGGGACAGGGGGTGCAGATACGCAGTATTTT. It encodes CASSFGTGGADTQYF.

This clonotype occurred a few times. The chain combines TRBV3-1 with TRBJ1-2; D is perhaps TRBD1 (6 bases). CDR1 and CDR2 (germline): LGHDT, YNNKEL (reference sequence). CDR3 length: 14 amino acids. CDR3: CVKRGASLRYGYTF. The CDR3 nucleotides are TGTGTAAAAAGGGGGGCCTCACTCCGCTATGGCTACACCTTC.